The following is a TCR beta chain sequence with its context. No cognate antigen has been identified for it. One junction end does not reproduce the germline sequence, and a read error may be involved. This sample is part of a study of post-analysis software for immune sequencing data (dated by TCRdb to 2015 to 2017). A note on the overall study: Disease courses on record covered relapsing-remitting, secondary progressive and progressive-relapsing multiple sclerosis, though some patients had no subtype annotation. The patient repertoires were set against 10 or so previously published healthy control repertoires from donors whose ages ranged from about 6 to 25 years. A subset of samples was prepared in parallel using single-end sample barcoding, then pooled and co-amplified after Illumina adapter ligation. The full study reports these points: The multiple sclerosis patient group was slightly younger than the control group. Multiple sclerosis patients had significantly lower normalized Chao1 diversity than controls, a result that suggests substantial peripheral T-cell clonal expansion. Strong co-clustering of samples prepared in the same batch was shown by direct clustering with F measure, prompting a batch-effect correction.

To demonstrate the VDJtools post-analysis software, TCR beta repertoires were profiled from the peripheral blood of more than ten young patients with multiple sclerosis. The multiple sclerosis patients were children and adolescents ranging in age from 6 to 15 years. Library preparation employed PCR. Sequenced using an Illumina HiSeq 2500. Unique molecular identifiers were incorporated into TCR beta cDNA libraries to reduce PCR and sequencing biases. Every 1 to 10 million input T cells yielded roughly 500,000 cDNA molecules, meaning each molecule approximated one T cell. The same protocol used for the earlier healthy control dataset was applied to prepare and sequence the patient libraries. Within a given batch, samples were prepared together, multiplexed and sequenced on the same HiSeq lane. In the paper's pipeline: Raw barcoded reads were processed with MIGEC, and single-read molecular identifier groups were discarded before consensus assembly and CDR3 extraction. Clonotype tables were post-analysed with VDJtools, normalizing diversity by down-sampling all datasets to the smallest sample size. Repertoire overlap clustering matched CDR3 amino acid but not nucleotide sequences to correct batch-related cross-sample contamination. TCRdb reanalyzed the raw reads on its own, using fastp at Q25 for trimming and MiXCR for clone calling, and kept in-frame beta chains. Rows with a matching CDR3 protein are joined into one entry that keeps the most common DNA and genes. What appears here as the V and J calls and clone size reflects TCRdb's work, not the paper's. The sample includes fewer than 850,000 distinct CDR3 sequences, with around 45% observed a single time. 4.9% of the sample belongs to the ten largest clones.

The sequencing sample was made of blood. The source is a girl between 5 and 17 years old with multiple sclerosis.

The nucleotides are TGTGCTAGCAGCACGGGGTATAAAGAGACCCAGTACTTC. Translated, it reads CASSTGYKETQYF. In this chain, TRBV7-7 is recombined with TRBJ2-5, and TRBD2 may be the D gene, going by 5 matching bases. CDR1 is given as SSHAT and CDR2 as FNYEAQ, both from the germline V gene (reference sequence). The CDR3 holds 13 amino acids from the cysteine to the phenylalanine. The retained sequence is limited to the CDR3, 39 bases, with the frame set at the first base.